This T cell receptor (beta chain) was recorded in a study of T cell responses to AZD1222 COVID-19 vaccine. Overall study results and limits: The donors showed a predominance of white British ancestry and of females, with possible underestimation of clonal diversity. Compared with day 0, the breadth and depth of the Spike-specific TCR repertoire rose significantly after two doses of AZD1222.

CDR1 is LGHNA and CDR2 is YSLEER in the germline V gene. The CDR3 loop spans 13 amino acids. Trimming cost V 1 base and J 6 bases, with 9 bases left between them. To note about this clone: Its antigen is not identified.

The assay was immunoSEQ multiplex PCR, and TCRdb's table has in-frame clones only and misses some. The sample consists of approximately 75,000 clones, 85% to 90% of them appearing once. The receptor was isolated from an adult who received the AZD1222 COVID-19 vaccine. Sequenced here: peripheral blood, sampled 28 days after the second AZD1222 dose. The V gene is TRBV4-3, the J gene TRBJ1-1; perhaps TRBD1 as D (6 bases). This CDR3 is CASSQVGAAEAFF. CDR3 in DNA: TGCGCCAGCAGCCAAGTGGGGGCTGCTGAAGCTTTCTTT.